These T cell receptor beta chains were read from a single sample in a study of OX40 agonist ivuxolimab in advanced cancers. TCRdb keeps only in-frame clones here, not all; method: immunoSEQ multiplex PCR. Of about 41,000 clones in the sample, around 81% were seen once. Sequencing used CD4+ or CD8+ T cells sorted from blood, obtained in a trial of the OX40 agonist ivuxolimab. The receptors here all came from an adult with an advanced solid tumor such as melanoma, head and neck, liver or kidney cancer. Both conserved end residues are part of each CDR3. Each record gives: V gene, J gene, clone size, D gene, CDR3 protein, CDR3 DNA. A D gene is named only where the DNA matches it firmly. Rows give clone size only sometimes, using once, few, many, or a class for an expanded clone.

v_gene: TRBV4-2
j_gene: TRBJ2-7
abundance: .
d_gene: .
CDR3aa: CASSQRLGPMDHEQYF
CDR3nt: TGTGCCAGCAGCCAGCGGCTAGGACCCATGGACCACGAGCAGTACTTC

v_gene: TRBV19
j_gene: TRBJ1-6
abundance: once
d_gene: .
CDR3aa: CASSIAGLNSPLHF
CDR3nt: TGTGCCAGTAGTATCGCGGGGCTTAATTCACCCCTCCACTTT

v_gene: TRBV7-8
j_gene: TRBJ1-1
abundance: once
d_gene: .
CDR3aa: CASTRSPVNTEAFF
CDR3nt: TGTGCCAGCACCCGCTCCCCAGTGAACACTGAAGCTTTCTTT

v_gene: TRBV5-1
j_gene: TRBJ1-5
abundance: once
d_gene: .
CDR3aa: CASSPTSDSNQPQHF
CDR3nt: TGCGCCAGCAGCCCGACAAGTGATAGCAATCAGCCCCAGCATTTT

v_gene: TRBV5-4
j_gene: TRBJ2-3
abundance: .
d_gene: TRBD2
CDR3aa: CASNSRDYSTDTQYF
CDR3nt: TGTGCCAGCAACAGTCGGGACTACAGCACAGATACGCAGTATTTT

v_gene: TRBV5-5
j_gene: TRBJ2-7
abundance: .
d_gene: TRBD1
CDR3aa: CASSTTGSSYEQYF
CDR3nt: TGTGCCAGCAGCACGACAGGGAGCTCCTACGAGCAGTACTTC

v_gene: TRBV2
j_gene: TRBJ2-7
abundance: .
d_gene: .
CDR3aa: CASNAEMKAYEQYF
CDR3nt: TGTGCCAGCAATGCCGAAATGAAAGCCTACGAGCAGTACTTC

v_gene: TRBV2
j_gene: TRBJ2-1
abundance: .
d_gene: TRBD2
CDR3aa: CASSDRLAGINEQFF
CDR3nt: TGTGCCAGCAGTGACCGGCTAGCGGGTATCAATGAGCAGTTCTTC

v_gene: TRBV4-2
j_gene: TRBJ2-1
abundance: once
d_gene: TRBD2
CDR3aa: CASSQAATSGGAHNEQFF
CDR3nt: TGTGCCAGCAGCCAAGCGGCGACTAGCGGGGGGGCCCACAATGAGCAGTTCTTC

v_gene: TRBV7-6
j_gene: TRBJ2-3
abundance: .
d_gene: .
CDR3aa: CASSLTSSQYF
CDR3nt: TGTGCCAGCAGCTTAACTAGCTCGCAGTATTTT

v_gene: TRBV7-3
j_gene: TRBJ2-7
abundance: .
d_gene: TRBD2
CDR3aa: CASSRLAGGYEQYF
CDR3nt: TGTGCCAGCAGCAGACTAGCGGGAGGCTACGAGCAGTACTTC

v_gene: TRBV27
j_gene: TRBJ1-2
abundance: .
d_gene: .
CDR3aa: CASSSRGGAIPNYGYTF
CDR3nt: TGTGCCAGCAGTTCCCGGGGGGGGGCTATACCAAACTATGGCTACACCTTC

v_gene: TRBV14
j_gene: TRBJ2-7
abundance: .
d_gene: TRBD1
CDR3aa: CASSQTPGQGAYEQYF
CDR3nt: TGTGCCAGCAGCCAGACCCCGGGACAGGGGGCCTACGAGCAGTACTTC

v_gene: TRBV11-2
j_gene: TRBJ2-5
abundance: .
d_gene: TRBD2
CDR3aa: CASSPRGSGRKETQYF
CDR3nt: TGTGCCAGCAGCCCAAGGGGAAGCGGGAGAAAAGAGACCCAGTACTTC

v_gene: TRBV11-3
j_gene: TRBJ1-5
abundance: .
d_gene: TRBD1
CDR3aa: CASSEPQGAGNQPQHF
CDR3nt: TGTGCCAGCAGCGAACCACAGGGGGCTGGCAATCAGCCCCAGCATTTT

v_gene: TRBV2
j_gene: TRBJ2-2
abundance: .
d_gene: TRBD2
CDR3aa: CASSVSLAGGIGELFF
CDR3nt: TGTGCCAGCAGTGTCTCCCTAGCGGGGGGGATCGGGGAGCTGTTTTTT

v_gene: TRBV7-8
j_gene: TRBJ2-7
abundance: .
d_gene: TRBD2
CDR3aa: CASSLTSGAYEQYF
CDR3nt: TGTGCCAGCAGCTTAACGAGCGGGGCCTACGAGCAGTACTTC

v_gene: TRBV18
j_gene: TRBJ2-3
abundance: .
d_gene: TRBD2
CDR3aa: CASSMTSGAADTQYF
CDR3nt: TGTGCCAGCTCTATGACTAGCGGGGCGGCAGATACGCAGTATTTT

v_gene: TRBV7-7
j_gene: TRBJ2-5
abundance: .
d_gene: .
CDR3aa: CASSLSAVETQYF
CDR3nt: TGTGCTAGCAGCTTATCCGCGGTTGAGACCCAGTACTTC

v_gene: TRBV7-3
j_gene: TRBJ2-1
abundance: .
d_gene: .
CDR3aa: CASSPSPGTHNEQFF
CDR3nt: TGTGCCAGCAGCCCCAGCCCCGGGACACACAATGAGCAGTTCTTC

v_gene: TRBV15
j_gene: TRBJ2-3
abundance: .
d_gene: TRBD2
CDR3aa: CATSREKSGTSGSTDTQYF
CDR3nt: TGTGCCACCAGCAGAGAGAAATCCGGGACTAGCGGAAGCACAGATACGCAGTATTTT

v_gene: TRBV7-2
j_gene: TRBJ2-1
abundance: .
d_gene: .
CDR3aa: CASSFAFRSYNEQFF
CDR3nt: TGTGCCAGCAGCTTTGCTTTTCGCTCCTACAATGAGCAGTTCTTC

v_gene: TRBV7-8
j_gene: TRBJ1-1
abundance: .
d_gene: .
CDR3aa: CASSSRLMPEAFF
CDR3nt: TGTGCCAGCAGCTCCAGGCTGATGCCTGAAGCTTTCTTT

v_gene: TRBV5-1
j_gene: TRBJ2-6
abundance: .
d_gene: .
CDR3aa: CASSLEYGHPSSGANVLTF
CDR3nt: TGCGCCAGCAGCTTGGAGTACGGACATCCGTCGTCTGGGGCCAACGTCCTGACTTTC

v_gene: TRBV5-6
j_gene: TRBJ2-3
abundance: .
d_gene: TRBD2
CDR3aa: CASSLLAGVDTQYF
CDR3nt: TGTGCCAGCAGCCTCCTAGCGGGAGTGGATACGCAGTATTTT

v_gene: TRBV25-1
j_gene: TRBJ2-7
abundance: .
d_gene: TRBD1
CDR3aa: CASSTGRTGPYEQYF
CDR3nt: TGTGCCAGCAGTACTGGCCGGACAGGGCCCTACGAGCAGTACTTC

v_gene: TRBV6-1
j_gene: TRBJ2-2
abundance: .
d_gene: .
CDR3aa: CASMRAGPTGELFF
CDR3nt: TGTGCCAGCATGCGGGCGGGCCCCACCGGGGAGCTGTTTTTT

v_gene: TRBV2
j_gene: TRBJ2-2
abundance: .
d_gene: .
CDR3aa: CASTEGENTGELFF
CDR3nt: TGTGCCAGCACGGAAGGGGAGAACACCGGGGAGCTGTTTTTT

v_gene: TRBV13
j_gene: TRBJ2-7
abundance: .
d_gene: TRBD2
CDR3aa: CASSPRAGGNEQYF
CDR3nt: TGTGCCAGCAGCCCACGGGCGGGGGGGAACGAGCAGTACTTC

v_gene: TRBV20-1
j_gene: TRBJ1-4
abundance: .
d_gene: .
CDR3aa: CSALNNEKLFF
CDR3nt: TGCAGTGCCCTCAATAATGAAAAACTGTTTTTT

v_gene: TRBV7-8
j_gene: TRBJ2-7
abundance: .
d_gene: TRBD2
CDR3aa: CASSSRQPAGGVYEQYF
CDR3nt: TGTGCCAGCAGCTCACGCCAACCAGCGGGAGGGGTCTACGAGCAGTACTTC

v_gene: TRBV13
j_gene: TRBJ2-7
abundance: .
d_gene: TRBD2
CDR3aa: CASAGGRDVDEQYF
CDR3nt: TGTGCCAGCGCTGGTGGGAGGGATGTCGACGAGCAGTACTTC

v_gene: TRBV29-1
j_gene: TRBJ1-2
abundance: .
d_gene: .
CDR3aa: CSVERDTSGGYGYTF
CDR3nt: TGCAGCGTTGAAAGAGACACCTCCGGGGGGTATGGCTACACCTTC

v_gene: TRBV19
j_gene: TRBJ1-1
abundance: .
d_gene: .
CDR3aa: CASSRIMGNTEAFF
CDR3nt: TGTGCCAGTAGCCGAATAATGGGGAACACTGAAGCTTTCTTT